These 14 T cell receptor beta chains were sequenced from one sample in a study of shared clonotypes between healthy human individuals. TCRdb's table, derived via immunoSEQ multiplex PCR, lists solely in-frame clones and lacks some. The sample records more than 2 million clones, about 95% being singletons. Sequencing was carried out using naive CD4+ T cells sorted from blood. Subset: CD45RA+ positively selected. These receptors were collected from a man younger than 35 in good health.

Only one count was recorded for this clone. The CDR3, as DNA: TGTGCCTGGAGCGGCGGGGGGCTAGGGCAGTATTTT. Translation: CAWSGGGLGQYF. The V gene is TRBV30, the J gene TRBJ2-3, with 8 nucleotides matching TRBD2. Germline V lookup: CDR1 GTSNPN, CDR2 SVGIG (reference sequence). The CDR3 sequence is 12 residues long. Losses at the gene ends were 3 bases for V and 11 bases for J; bases not matched to a gene: 7.

The chain combines TRBV14 with TRBJ1-2, with D uncertain. Trimming cost V 1 base and J 10 bases, with 4 bases left between them. Germline loops: CDR1 SGHDN, CDR2 FVKESK. The CDR3 is made up of 10 amino acids. CDR3 sequence (DNA): TGTGCCAGCAGCCAAGTGGTCTACACCTTC. Its protein product is CASSQVVYTF.

Here the CDR3 DNA reads TGTGCCAGCAGCTTAGTAACGGGGGGAGGGAACGAGCAGTACTTC. It translates to CASSLVTGGGNEQYF. The genes are TRBV7-2 and TRBJ2-7, with 7 bases that match TRBD2. The CDR3 has 15 amino acids. The junction had 8 bases not matched to a gene; V was cut back by 1 base and J by 5 bases. CDR1 and CDR2 (germline): SGHTA, FQGNSA.

As DNA, the CDR3 is TGTGCCAGCTCAGCTAGCGGGGCTAGCACAGATACGCAGTATTTT. It yields the protein CASSASGASTDTQYF. The chain couples TRBV18 to TRBJ2-3; TRBD2 aligns across 9 bases. Trimming at V came to 5 bases and at J to 0 bases, leaving 3 bases not matched to a gene. This CDR3 region has 15 residues. Germline values: CDR1 KGHSH, CDR2 LQKENI.

In DNA form, the CDR3 reads TGTGCCAGCTCCTTGGGGCGAGGACCGAATGAAAAACTGTTTTTT. This codes for CASSLGRGPNEKLFF. The genes are TRBV6-5 and TRBJ1-4; a possible D gene is TRBD1 (5 bases). Germline CDR1 and CDR2: MNHEY and SVGAGI. The V and J ends lost 8 bases and 5 bases respectively, with 18 bases between them. CDR3 length: 15 residues.

The sample holds one count of this clone. This chain connects TRBV19 to TRBJ1-2, with TRBD1 as a possible D gene (5 bases). The V and J ends lost 8 bases and 4 bases respectively, with 17 bases between them. This CDR3 spans 14 amino acids. Germline loops: CDR1 LNHDA, CDR2 SQIVND (reference sequence). The chain's CDR3 is CASLRDPAGYGYTF. Here the CDR3 DNA reads TGTGCCAGTCTCCGGGACCCCGCAGGCTATGGCTACACCTTC.

This chain joins TRBV19 and TRBJ1-3; TRBD1 aligns across 7 bases. V gave up 2 bases and J gave up 0 bases; unmatched junction bases: 4. There are 16 residues in the CDR3. Germline V gene data show CDR1 as LNHDA and CDR2 as SQIVND (reference sequence). The CDR3 region has the DNA TGTGCCAGTAGTATATCACAGGGGAGCTCTGGAAACACCATATATTTT. It encodes CASSISQGSSGNTIYF. The full variable domain, completed using reference TRBV19 and TRBJ1-3, is DGGITQSPKYLFRKEGQNVTLSCEQNLNHDAMYWYRQDPGQGLRLIYYSQIVNDFQKGDIAEGYSVSREKKESFPLTVTSAQKNPTAFYLCASSISQGSSGNTIYFGEGSWLTVV.

The table lists this clone with a count of one. The rearrangement links TRBV28 to TRBJ1-1; D call uncertain. Trimming left V 4 bases short and J 2 bases short, with 17 bases between. Germline V gives CDR1 MDHEN, CDR2 SYDVKM. The CDR3 is made up of 16 amino acids. CDR3 protein: CASSSSLWAANTEAFF. DNA for the CDR3: TGTGCCAGCAGTTCGAGTCTTTGGGCAGCTAACACTGAAGCTTTCTTT.

As DNA, the CDR3 is TGTGCCAGCCGGGAGAAAAACAATGAGCAGTTCTTC. It is translated as CASREKNNEQFF. This chain uses TRBV28 with TRBJ2-1, with D possibly matching TRBD2 (6 bases). V shed 8 bases and J shed 5 bases, with 10 bases lying between them. CDR3 length equals 12 residues. Looked up from germline, CDR1 is MDHEN and CDR2 is SYDVKM.

This chain joins TRBV18 and TRBJ1-6; D is perhaps TRBD1 (5 bases). V was shortened by 2 bases and J by 10 bases, with 15 bases between the two germline ends. Germline V CDR1 and CDR2: KGHSH, LQKENI. This CDR3 contains 15 residues. Here the CDR3 reads CASSPSRQGSSPLHF. The CDR3 DNA reads as TGTGCCAGCTCACCAAGCAGGCAGGGTTCCTCACCCCTCCACTTT.

The chain is built from TRBV6-5 and TRBJ2-3; D could derive from TRBD1 or TRBD2 (6 bases each). CDR1 and CDR2 from the germline V gene are MNHEY and SVGAGI. Deletions cut 4 bases from V and 2 bases from J, with 13 bases between. The CDR3 spans 15 residues. The CDR3 is CASSFGGFNTDTQYF. The CDR3 region has the DNA TGTGCCAGCAGTTTCGGGGGCTTTAACACAGATACGCAGTATTTT.

V and J are TRBV6-6 and TRBJ1-1; tentative D call: TRBD1 (5 bases). Between the trimmed V and J ends, which lost 4 bases and 0 bases, there was a span of 12 bases. The CDR3 extends over 15 amino acids. Germline values: CDR1 MNHNY, CDR2 SVGAGI (reference sequence). CDR3 amino acids: CASSFLRGMNTEAFF. The CDR3 DNA reads as TGTGCCAGCAGTTTCTTGAGGGGTATGAACACTGAAGCTTTCTTT.

The chain recombines TRBV11-1 with TRBJ2-2; D might be TRBD1 or TRBD2, each matching 5 bases. Germline V lookup: CDR1 SGHAT, CDR2 FQDESV (reference sequence). Trimming stripped 2 bases from V and 9 bases from J, with 10 bases between. The CDR3 totals 13 residues. CDR3 sequence (DNA): TGTGCCAGCAGCTTAACCAGGGAGCGGGAGCTGTTTTTT. It translates to CASSLTRERELFF.

The V gene is TRBV6-5, the J gene TRBJ1-2, with 8 bases matching TRBD1. This CDR3 has 13 amino acids. With V trimmed by 6 bases and J by 6 bases, 6 bases remained unmatched. Germline V gene sequence: CDR1 MNHEY, CDR2 SVGAGI. The CDR3 protein is CASRRTGGDGYTF. The CDR3 DNA is TGTGCCAGCAGAAGAACAGGGGGAGATGGCTACACCTTC.